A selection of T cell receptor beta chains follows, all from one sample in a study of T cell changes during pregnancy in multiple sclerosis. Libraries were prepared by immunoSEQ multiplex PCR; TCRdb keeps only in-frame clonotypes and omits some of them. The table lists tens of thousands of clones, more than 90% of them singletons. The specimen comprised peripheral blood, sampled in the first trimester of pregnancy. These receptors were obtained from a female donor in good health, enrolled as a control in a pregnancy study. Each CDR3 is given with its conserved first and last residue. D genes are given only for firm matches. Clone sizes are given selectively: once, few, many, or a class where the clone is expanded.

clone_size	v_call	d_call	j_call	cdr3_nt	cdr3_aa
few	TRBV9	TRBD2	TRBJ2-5	TGTGCCAGCAGCGCGGAGACCTTAGCGGGGGGTCACCAAGAGACCCAGTACTTC	CASSAETLAGGHQETQYF
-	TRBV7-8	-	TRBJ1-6	TGTGCCAGCAGCTTAGCGAGTAAAGCTTTTGGAGATTCACCCCTCCACTTT	CASSLASKAFGDSPLHF
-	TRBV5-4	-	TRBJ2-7	TGTGCCAGCAGCTTGTACGGCGGCTACGAGCAGTACTTC	CASSLYGGYEQYF
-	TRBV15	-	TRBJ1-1	TGTGCCACCAGCAGAGGGGCAGGAACTGAAGCTTTCTTT	CATSRGAGTEAFF
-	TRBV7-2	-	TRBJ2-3	TGTGCCAGCAGAACTAAAGGGGGCACAGATACGCAGTATTTT	CASRTKGGTDTQYF
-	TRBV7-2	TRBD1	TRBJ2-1	TGTGCCAGCAGCCACTCGGGACAGGGAGGATACAATGAGCAGTTCTTC	CASSHSGQGGYNEQFF
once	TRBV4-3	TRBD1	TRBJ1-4	TGCGCCAGCAGCCAGTCCGGGACAGGGGGCGAAAAACTGTTTTTT	CASSQSGTGGEKLFF
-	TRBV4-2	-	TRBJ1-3	TGTGCCAGCAGCCAAGATGCAAACTACCCCTCTGGAAACACCATATATTTT	CASSQDANYPSGNTIYF
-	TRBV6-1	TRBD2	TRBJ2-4	TGTGCCAGCAGTGAATGGGCGGGGGGGCCTGTGAACATTCAGTACTTC	CASSEWAGGPVNIQYF
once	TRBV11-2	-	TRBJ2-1	TGTGCCAGCAGCGTCCAAGTAGCGGTCTCCTACAATGAGCAGTTCTTC	CASSVQVAVSYNEQFF
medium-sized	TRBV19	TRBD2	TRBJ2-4	TGTGCCAGTAGTGGGACGGGACTAGGGGACATTCAGTACTTC	CASSGTGLGDIQYF
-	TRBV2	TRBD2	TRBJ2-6	TGTGCCAGCAAGGACGGGGGGGGTTCTGGGGCCAACGTCCTGACTTTC	CASKDGGGSGANVLTF
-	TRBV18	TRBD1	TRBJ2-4	TGTGCCAGCTCACCCCGGGACAGAGAAAACATTCAGTACTTC	CASSPRDRENIQYF
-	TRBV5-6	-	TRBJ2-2	TGTGCCAGCAGCTGGCGGAGGCCCGCGAACACCGGGGAGCTGTTTTTT	CASSWRRPANTGELFF
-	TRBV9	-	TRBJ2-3	TGTGCCAGCAGCGTACCCGATGGACTTTACCCTAGCACAGATACGCAGTATTTT	CASSVPDGLYPSTDTQYF
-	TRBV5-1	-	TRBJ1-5	TGCGCCAGCAGCCAACAGGGCGATAGCAATCAGCCCCAGCATTTT	CASSQQGDSNQPQHF
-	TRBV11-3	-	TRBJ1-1	TGTGCCAGCAGCCTGCGAAGTACTGAAGCTTTCTTT	CASSLRSTEAFF
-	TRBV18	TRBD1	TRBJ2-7	TGTGCCAGCTCAAAGCCGGGACAGGCATCCGAGCAGTACTTC	CASSKPGQASEQYF
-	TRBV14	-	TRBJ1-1	TGTGCCAGCAGCCAAGATCTTCGCGTCGGTATAATGAACACTGAAGCTTTCTTT	CASSQDLRVGIMNTEAFF
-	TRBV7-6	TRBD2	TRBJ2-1	TGTGCCAGCAGCTCAAGGGGACTAGCGGGAGCACCCAATGAGCAGTTCTTC	CASSSRGLAGAPNEQFF
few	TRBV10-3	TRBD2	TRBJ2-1	TGTGCCAGCAGACTAGCGGAGGGAGGAGATGAGCAGTTCTTC	CASRLAEGGDEQFF
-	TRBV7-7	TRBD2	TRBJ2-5	TGTGCTAGCAGCTTAGGGGAGGGTAAAGAGACCCAGTACTTC	CASSLGEGKETQYF
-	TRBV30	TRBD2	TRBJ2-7	TGTGCCTGGAGTTCGGGACTAGCGATCCCAGCACGGGGCGAGCAGTACTTC	CAWSSGLAIPARGEQYF
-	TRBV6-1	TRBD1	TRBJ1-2	TGTGCCAGCAGTGTATCGGGGGACAGGGCCAAAGGCTACACCTTC	CASSVSGDRAKGYTF
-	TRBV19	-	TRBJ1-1	TGTGCCAGTAGTCCCCTGGAGGAAGCGAACACTGAAGCTTTCTTT	CASSPLEEANTEAFF
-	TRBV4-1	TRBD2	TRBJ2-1	TGCGCCAGCAGCCCGAGGCGACTAGCGGGAGAGTCAATCTACAATGAGCAGTTCTTC	CASSPRRLAGESIYNEQFF
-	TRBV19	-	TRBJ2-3	TGTGCCAGTAGTTATACATTAAGTTTGGATACGCAGTATTTT	CASSYTLSLDTQYF
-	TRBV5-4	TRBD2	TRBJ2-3	TGTGCCAGCAGCCTCGGACTAGCGGGGGGTCCTACTAGCACAGATACGCAGTATTTT	CASSLGLAGGPTSTDTQYF
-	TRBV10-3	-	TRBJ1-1	TGTGCCATCAGTGACATCCGGGGAAGTGAAGCTTTCTTT	CAISDIRGSEAFF
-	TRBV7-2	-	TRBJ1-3	TGTGCCAGCAGCGCAATTTCCCAGGGCTACTCTGGAAACACCATATATTTT	CASSAISQGYSGNTIYF
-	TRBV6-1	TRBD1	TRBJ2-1	TGTGCCAGCAGGGGGGACAGGTCGGGGAATGAGCAGTTCTTC	CASRGDRSGNEQFF
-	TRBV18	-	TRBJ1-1	TGTGCCAGCTCACCTCCTAGGAACACTGAAGCTTTCTTT	CASSPPRNTEAFF
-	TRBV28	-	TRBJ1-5	TGTGCCAGCAGTTTAAACGGTCGGCCCCAGCATTTT	CASSLNGRPQHF
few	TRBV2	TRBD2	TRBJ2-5	TGTGCCAGCAGTGAACTAGCGGGAGGAGAGACCCAGTACTTC	CASSELAGGETQYF
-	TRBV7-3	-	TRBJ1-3	TGTGCCAGCAGCTTAGGGAGGGGACGAGGAAACACCATATATTTT	CASSLGRGRGNTIYF
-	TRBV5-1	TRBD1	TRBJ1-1	TGCGCCAGCAGCTCGACAGGGGGAATAACGAGGGGGAACACTGAAGCTTTCTTT	CASSSTGGITRGNTEAFF
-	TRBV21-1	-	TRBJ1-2	TGTGCCAGCAGGTCCAGGGGGAATGGCTACACCTTC	CASRSRGNGYTF
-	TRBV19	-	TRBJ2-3	TGTGCCAGTAGCCCCCAGTGGGGCGCAGATACGCAGTATTTT	CASSPQWGADTQYF
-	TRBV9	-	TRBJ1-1	TGTGCCAGCAGCGTAGCTAATGACGGGGATCCCACTGAAGCTTTCTTT	CASSVANDGDPTEAFF
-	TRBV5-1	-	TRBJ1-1	TGCGCCAGCAGCCGGACAGCCATGAACACTGAAGCTTTCTTT	CASSRTAMNTEAFF
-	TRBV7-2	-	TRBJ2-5	TGTGCCAGCGAACAGAACCAAGAGACCCAGTACTTC	CASEQNQETQYF
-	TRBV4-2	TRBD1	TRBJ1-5	TGTGCCAGCAGCCAAGATTCGGGACAGGTAGCTGGGCCCCAGCATTTT	CASSQDSGQVAGPQHF
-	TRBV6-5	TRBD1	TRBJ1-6	TGTGCCAGCAGCCAGGGGGGTAATTCACCCCTCCACTTT	CASSQGGNSPLHF
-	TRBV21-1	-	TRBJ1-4	TGTGCCAGCAGCTCCCTGAGGACAGGAGGCGAAAAACTGTTTTTT	CASSSLRTGGEKLFF
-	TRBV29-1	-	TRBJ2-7	TGCAGCGGAAGAACAGGGTCCTACGAGCAGTACTTC	CSGRTGSYEQYF
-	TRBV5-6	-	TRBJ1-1	TGTGCCAGCAGCCCACGAGGCGGAGGGCCAACTGAAGCTTTCTTT	CASSPRGGGPTEAFF
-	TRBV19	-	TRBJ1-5	TGTGCCAGTAGGTATTCTGGGCCTGGCAATCAGCCCCAGCATTTT	CASRYSGPGNQPQHF
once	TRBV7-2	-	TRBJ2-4	TGTGCCAGCAGCTTAGGGGGGGGCAGCGGAAACATTCAGTACTTC	CASSLGGGSGNIQYF
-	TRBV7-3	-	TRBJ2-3	TGTGCCAGCAGCCCCACGGGCACAGATACGCAGTATTTT	CASSPTGTDTQYF
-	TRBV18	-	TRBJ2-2	TGTGCCAGTCTCGACAGGAGCACCGGGGAGCTGTTTTTT	CASLDRSTGELFF
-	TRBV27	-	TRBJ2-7	TGTGCCAGCAGCCGTAAGACAGAGTCCTACGAGCAGTACTTC	CASSRKTESYEQYF
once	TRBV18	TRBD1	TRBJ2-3	TGTGCCAGCTCCGGGACAGGGCGGGATACGCAGTATTTT	CASSGTGRDTQYF
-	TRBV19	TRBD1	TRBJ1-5	TGTGCCAGTACCCTTTATTCTGGGACAGTTAGCAATCAGCCCCAGCATTTT	CASTLYSGTVSNQPQHF